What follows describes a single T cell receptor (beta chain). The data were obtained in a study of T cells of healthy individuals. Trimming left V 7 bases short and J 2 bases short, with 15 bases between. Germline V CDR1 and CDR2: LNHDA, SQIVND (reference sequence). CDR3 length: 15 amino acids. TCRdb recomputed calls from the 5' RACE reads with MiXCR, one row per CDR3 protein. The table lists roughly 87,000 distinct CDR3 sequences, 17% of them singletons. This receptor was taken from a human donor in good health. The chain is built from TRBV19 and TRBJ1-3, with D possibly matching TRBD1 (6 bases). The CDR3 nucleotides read TGTGCCAGTACCCCGACAGGAGGTCCTGGAAACACCATATATTTT. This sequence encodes CASTPTGGPGNTIYF.